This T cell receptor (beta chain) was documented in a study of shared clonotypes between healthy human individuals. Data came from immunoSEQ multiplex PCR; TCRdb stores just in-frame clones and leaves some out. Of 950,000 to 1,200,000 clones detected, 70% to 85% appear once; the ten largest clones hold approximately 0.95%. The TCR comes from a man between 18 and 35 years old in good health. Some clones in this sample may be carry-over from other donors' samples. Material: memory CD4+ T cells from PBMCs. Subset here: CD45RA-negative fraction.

The CDR3 spells CASSRTVDYTF. In nucleotides, the CDR3 is TGTGCCAGCAGTAGGACAGTAGACTACACCTTC. The rearrangement joins TRBV2 to TRBJ1-2, with D possibly being TRBD1 (6 bases). Trimming left V 5 bases short and J 10 bases short, with 11 bases between. From germline, CDR1 is SNHLY and CDR2 FYNNEI. The CDR3 consists of 11 residues.